The clone carrying this TCR beta chain is termed large. Its antigen is not known. Looked up from germline, CDR1 is ENHRY and CDR2 is SYGVKD. V was pared by 4 bases and J by 5 bases, with 9 bases of the junction left unmatched. The CDR3 sequence is 15 residues long. This specimen belongs to a study of breast tumors, draining lymph nodes, adjacent tissues. General study points: Tumor and nontumor repertoires were significantly more similar in luminal-like than in basal-like breast cancer. Findings are consistent with lymph node origin and intratumoral expansion of most tumor T cells. Tumor repertoires ranked between lymph nodes and nontumor tissue in diversity, with V and J gene preferences. Data only fit, rather than demonstrated, lymph node origin of most tumor T cells.

Each CDR3 protein gets one entry after TCRdb re-called the multiplex PCR reads with MiXCR. The sample lists tens of thousands of distinct CDR3 sequences, over 40% occurring once. This receptor was identified in a female donor with breast cancer. Some clones in this sample may be carry-over from other donors' samples. The chain joins TRBV10-3 to TRBJ2-5, with 8 bases identical to TRBD2. The specimen sequenced was breast tumor tissue. CDR3 coding DNA: TGTGCCATCAGTGTGCGGGCGGGAGGAGGGGAGACCCAGTACTTC. As protein: CAISVRAGGGETQYF.